This T cell receptor (beta chain) derives from a study of PD-1 blockade in classical Hodgkin lymphoma. Study background: Treatment was intravenous nivolumab, 3 mg/kg every 2 weeks, until progression.

As to this clone: The antigen is undetermined.

Trimming removed 4 bases at V and 6 bases at J, with 23 bases between. The CDR3 sequence is 17 residues long. Germline CDR1 reads SGHAT; CDR2 reads FQNNGV. Only in-frame clones appear in the TCRdb table, and some are missing; sequencing was by immunoSEQ multiplex PCR. The sample holds approximately 12,000 clones, 82% seen once. Study results and limitations: Diminished baseline TCR diversity has been reported in newly diagnosed patients relative to healthy donors. Exclusion was the outcome for patients who began nivolumab under 1 year after ASCT. The baseline diversity of complete responders showed similarity to that of newly diagnosed patients.

Every patient experienced relapse after autologous stem cell transplantation, and brentuximab vedotin exposure varied. This specimen was peripheral blood mononuclear cells (PBMCs), taken before the second cycle of nivolumab. The V and J genes are TRBV11-2 and TRBJ2-3; D not certain. The sequence was obtained from a human donor with classical Hodgkin lymphoma. The CDR3 sequence is CASSSSYSGLSPDTQYF. DNA of the CDR3: TGTGCCAGCAGCTCATCCTATTCAGGTTTGTCGCCCGATACGCAGTATTTT.